This TCR beta chain was recorded in a study of CD4 T cells in relation to SARS-CoV-2 and coronaviruses (dated by TCRdb to the early 2020s). In terms of the full investigation: In the ViraFEST assay, PBMCs were cultured with antigen for 10 days, after which TCR beta CDR3s were sequenced to identify clonal expansions specific to the antigen. An HIV-1 Nef peptide pool or a no-peptide culture served as the negative reference condition. HLA restriction was mapped for shared crossreactive spike epitopes using patient-derived lymphoblastoid cell lines. The Adaptive Biotechnologies TCR-sequencing kit was used to sequence samples from three pre-COVID donors and the naive versus memory experiments, while other data came from Illumina-based sequencing. For other donors in the study, expansion assays were sequenced with a different, Illumina-based TCR-beta assay. The study assessed, at the TCR clonotype level, memory CD4+ T cell crossreactivity between SARS-CoV-2 and common cold coronavirus spike proteins.

The V end loses 1 base and the J end loses 5 bases, and a stretch of 12 bases separates them. Reading the germline V gene (reference sequence) gives CDR1 SEHNR and CDR2 FQNEAQ. The CDR3 starts with the cysteine, ends with the phenylalanine, and has 15 residues. Only CDR3 DNA is held: 45 bases, read in frame from base 1. Libraries were constructed by the immunoSEQ multiplex PCR assay. Processing in the source paper ran as follows. Preprocessing removed nonproductive sequences and CDR3s not starting with C, not ending with F or W, or shorter than 7 amino acids. The MANAFEST web app was used to call antigen-specific clonotypes on the basis of expansion compared with the reference and with other culture wells. To be counted as positive, a clone had to show significant expansion compared with the reference culture, at an FDR below 0.05, in 2 of 3 replicate wells. Positive clones also required significant expansion versus all other tandem wells and an odds ratio above 5. Pairwise Levenshtein distance, computed with the stringdist R package after three terminal residues were trimmed from each end, was used as the measure of CDR3 homology. The immuneACCESS repertoire file appears here via TCRdb, limited to in-frame rearrangements. These files lack a portion of the clones; in checked studies, under half of the deficit traces to unresolved V genes, and the cause of the others is not known. V, J and clone size derive from that table, while D and trimming were established from the DNA sequence. The table for this sample lists tens of thousands of clones; 60% to 75% of them were counted only once. The ten top clones hold 10% to 15% of the sample.

Study-wide findings and limitations: Crossreactivity analysis was centred on spike protein, so crossreactivity against other viral proteins was not assessed. Small numbers of patients and of tested TCRs were a limitation of the study. Compared with monoreactive clones, crossreactive clones had significantly weaker SARS-CoV-2-driven expansion, a result consistent with antigenic imprinting. No donor contributed both pre-pandemic and post-infection samples, which limited tracing the source of pre-existing responses. Memory CD4+ clonotypes crossrecognizing SARS-CoV-2 and at least one common cold coronavirus spike were found in 60% to 70% of donors.

On this clone itself: Its antigen remains unidentified. Base qualities are not at hand, and no much larger clone is one base apart.

CD4+ T cells from unexposed donors were collected before the COVID-19 pandemic (2011-2018). After less than 13 days of culture, CD4+ T cells were isolated with the EasySep CD4+ T cell isolation kit. As cell numbers permitted, CD4+ T cells from unexposed donors were tested for reactivity to SARS-CoV-2 S and N and to four common cold coronavirus spike pools. PBMCs were cultured at over 1.5 million per well in IMDM supplemented with around 5% human AB serum and around 9.2 IU/ml IL-2. Half of the culture medium was replaced with fresh IL-2-containing medium on days 3 and 7. Triplicate replicate wells were generally used for each peptide culture condition. The leukapheresis product for the unexposed donors was obtained through commercial purchase. PBMCs were isolated from leukapheresis product or whole blood by Ficoll-Paque PLUS gradient centrifugation. The PBMCs went either fresh into the expansion assay or into cryopreservation at -140 degrees C. The QIAamp Micro DNA Kit was used to extract genomic DNA from the CD4+ T cells.

Sequencing input: CD4+ T cells from PBMCs, cultured in vitro. The receptor's source is a human donor in good health. The rearrangement combines TRBV7-9 with TRBJ2-1; D gene: possibly TRBD1, on 5 matching bases. The bases are TGTGCCAGCAGCTTAGGAATAGGGGCCCACAATGAGCAGTTCTTC. This gives the protein CASSLGIGAHNEQFF.